Presented here are 26 T cell receptor beta chains from one specimen sequenced in a study of T cells in Graves' hyperthyroidism and ophthalmopathy. TCR beta CDR3 sequences were amplified from RNA transcripts. HTBI primers were used for first-round RT-PCR of the TCR CDR3. TCRdb itself ran the multiplex PCR reads through MiXCR, one entry per CDR3 protein. Altogether roughly 380,000 distinct CDR3 sequences are present, roughly 19% being singletons, with the ten largest covering 3.5% to 4%. The sample comprised blood. The receptors derive from a woman aged 18-30 years with Graves' hyperthyroidism.

At least ten counts were recorded for this clonotype. V is TRBV3-1 and J is TRBJ2-2; tentative D call: TRBD2 (5 bases). There are 15 residues in the CDR3. Per germline, CDR1 LGHDT and CDR2 YNNKEL (reference sequence). Trimming cost V 1 base and J 4 bases, with 10 bases left between them. The CDR3 region is CASSQGGAVTGELFF. The CDR3 DNA is TGTGCCAGCAGCCAAGGGGGAGCAGTCACCGGGGAGCTGTTTTTT.

This clonotype was found many times. The V and J genes are TRBV2 and TRBJ1-1; no clear D. V lost 6 bases, J lost 5 bases, and 10 bases lay in between. Germline V lookup: CDR1 SNHLY, CDR2 FYNNEI. This CDR3 contains 12 residues. DNA of the CDR3: TGTGCCAGCAGCGCTGGACGGACTGAAGCTTTCTTT. This encodes CASSAGRTEAFF.

This clonotype was picked up many times. The chain joins TRBV2 to TRBJ2-6; D is unresolved. Per the germline V gene, CDR1 is SNHLY and CDR2 is FYNNEI. The germline V and J ends were trimmed by 6 bases and 0 bases, with 9 bases remaining between them. This CDR3 is built from 15 residues. The CDR3 bases are TGTGCCAGCAGGCCCGATCCCTCTGGGGCCAACGTCCTGACTTTC. Amino acids: CASRPDPSGANVLTF.

This clonotype has ten or more counts. This chain connects TRBV20-1 to TRBJ2-2; weak D call: TRBD1 (5 bases). Germline V gene data show CDR1 as DFQATT and CDR2 as SNEGSKA (reference sequence). V lost 0 bases and J 1 base, leaving 12 bases between the germline ends. CDR3 length: 16 amino acids. The chain's CDR3 is CSARDLGALNTGELFF. CDR3 DNA: TGCAGTGCTAGAGATCTAGGGGCCTTGAACACCGGGGAGCTGTTTTTT.

This clonotype was picked up many times. The rearrangement links TRBV6-1 to TRBJ1-1, with a weak D call TRBD1 (5 bases). Germline V gives CDR1 MNHNS, CDR2 SASEGT. CDR3 size: 14 residues. V was clipped by 9 bases and J by 4 bases, with 18 bases between them. CDR3 protein: CASGTASSLTEAFF. DNA of the CDR3: TGTGCCAGTGGGACGGCGTCAAGTCTCACTGAAGCTTTCTTT.

There are a few counts of this clonotype. V gene TRBV5-1 combines with J gene TRBJ2-5, with TRBD1 matching 8 bases. The CDR3 has 15 amino acids. V gave up 4 bases and J gave up 5 bases; unmatched junction bases: 10. The germline CDR1 and CDR2 sequences are SGHRS and YFSETQ. The CDR3 nucleotides read TGCGCCAGCAGCAATGGACAGGGAGGACTGGAGACCCAGTACTTC. Amino acids: CASSNGQGGLETQYF.

This clonotype was observed at least ten times. V gene TRBV12-3 or TRBV12-4 combines with J gene TRBJ1-3, with 10 bases fitting TRBD1. The CDR3 extends over 14 amino acids. Trimming removed 7 bases from V and 7 bases from J; junction bases left unmatched: 7. The CDR3 bases are TGTGCCAGCACCGGGGACAGGGGATACAACACCATATATTTT. This sequence encodes CASTGDRGYNTIYF.

This clonotype showed up many times. V usage is TRBV29-1 and J usage is TRBJ1-5, with 11 bases aligning to TRBD1. The trim removed 6 bases at V and 7 bases at J, leaving 5 bases unmatched. The CDR3 totals 13 residues. Germline CDR1 SQVTM, CDR2 ANQGSEA. The CDR3 DNA is TGCAGCGTGGGACAGGGGGTCTTACAGCCCCAGCATTTT. As protein: CSVGQGVLQPQHF. Full variable domain (remainder filled in from reference TRBV29-1 and TRBJ1-5): SAVISQKPSRDICQRGTSLTIQCQVDSQVTMMFWYRQQPGQSLTLIATANQGSEATYESGFVIDKFPISRPNLTFSTLTVSNMSPEDSSIYLCSVGQGVLQPQHFGDGTRLSIL.

The chain couples TRBV15 to TRBJ1-6; D ambiguous. CDR1 and CDR2 (germline): LNHNV, YYDKDF (reference sequence). The V end lost 0 bases, the J end lost 13 bases, and 28 bases lay between the germline ends. The CDR3 runs to 19 residues. This CDR3 reads CATSRDEGIAEPAWSPLHF. CDR3 nucleotides: TGTGCCACCAGCAGAGATGAGGGTATTGCCGAACCCGCGTGGTCCCCCCTCCACTTT.

This clonotype was seen only a few times. The chain has TRBV2 and TRBJ1-1; D might be TRBD1 (6 bases). The germline CDR1 and CDR2 sequences are SNHLY and FYNNEI. The V gene lost 4 bases and the J gene lost 8 bases, with 14 bases spanning the gap. The CDR3 contains 13 residues. The CDR3 DNA reads TGTGCCAGCAGTGTAACAGCGGGACAAGAAGCTTTCTTT. Amino acid sequence: CASSVTAGQEAFF.

Many counts were recorded for this clonotype. V is TRBV20-1 and J is TRBJ1-2; D may be TRBD1 (5 bases). V gave up 5 bases and J gave up 2 bases, with 15 bases separating them. The CDR3 extends over 14 amino acids. Germline lookup yields CDR1 DFQATT and CDR2 SNEGSKA (reference sequence). CDR3 nucleotides: TGCAGTGCTCATAGACAGAGGGGAAACTATGGCTACACCTTC. It specifies CSAHRQRGNYGYTF.

This clonotype came up a few times. The chain joins TRBV20-1 to TRBJ2-5; tentatively, D is TRBD2 (6 bases). The CDR3 contains 13 residues. Germline V CDR1 and CDR2: DFQATT, SNEGSKA (reference sequence). The V end was cut by 6 bases, the J end by 7 bases, with 18 bases between. The CDR3 DNA is TGCAGTGCCACCGGGACTCGGAGTGGGACCCAGTACTTC. It is translated as CSATGTRSGTQYF.

This clonotype was seen at least ten times. V is TRBV25-1 and J is TRBJ2-7; weak D call: TRBD1 (6 bases). The CDR3 loop spans 11 amino acids. The V end was cut by 4 bases, the J end by 12 bases, with 13 bases between. Germline CDR1 MGHDK, CDR2 SYGVNS. In DNA, the CDR3 is TGTGCCAGCAGTGGGGGGCTCTCGCTGTACTTC. Translation gives CASSGGLSLYF.

Many counts were recorded for this clonotype. The chain links TRBV20-1 to TRBJ2-5, with D hard to call. Trimming stripped 4 bases from V and 5 bases from J, with 11 bases between. The V gene's germline CDR1 is DFQATT and CDR2 SNEGSKA (reference sequence). The CDR3 is made up of 12 amino acids. For the CDR3, the DNA is TGCAGTGCTAACTTCCTCGGGGAGACCCAGTACTTC. Protein: CSANFLGETQYF.

This clonotype was recorded at least ten times. The genes are TRBV5-1 and TRBJ2-7, with D possibly being TRBD2 (6 bases). The CDR3 loop spans 16 amino acids. The germline V and J ends were trimmed by 0 bases and 2 bases, with 15 bases remaining between them. The V gene's germline CDR1 is SGHRS and CDR2 YFSETQ. The CDR3 here is CASSLGGGTQTYEQYF. CDR3 DNA sequence: TGCGCCAGCAGCTTGGGAGGCGGGACGCAAACCTACGAGCAGTACTTC.

This clonotype was observed at least ten times. The V and J genes are TRBV6-1 and TRBJ1-5; the D gene is possibly TRBD1 (6 bases). The CDR3 has 14 amino acids. Germline values: CDR1 MNHNS, CDR2 SASEGT. Between the trimmed V and J ends, which lost 6 bases and 1 base, there was a span of 10 bases. CDR3 residues: CASRITGSNQPQHF. CDR3 in DNA: TGTGCCAGCAGAATTACAGGGAGCAATCAGCCCCAGCATTTT.

In the case of this clonotype: It may be a read error: a sequence one base away is much more abundant. Because the CDR3's place on the DNA is in doubt, the DNA is left out and the CDR3 is given as listed by TCRdb. The chain uses TRBV27 and TRBJ2-4; TRBD1, as called in the table, went unchecked against the DNA. From its first to its last residue, the CDR3 has 19 amino acids. Germline loops: CDR1 MNHEY, CDR2 SMNVEV (reference sequence). The CDR3 spells CASSLTTGWGTGAKNIKYF.

At least ten counts were recorded for this clonotype. V gene TRBV28 combines with J gene TRBJ2-5, with D maybe TRBD1 (6 bases). Germline values: CDR1 MDHEN, CDR2 SYDVKM. V was trimmed by 6 bases and J by 4 bases, leaving 12 bases between them. The CDR3 loop spans 13 amino acids. In nucleotides, the CDR3 is TGTGCCAGCAGAACAGGGATAGTAGAGACCCAGTACTTC. Translation gives CASRTGIVETQYF.

As DNA, the CDR3 is TGTGCCACCAGCAGAGATGGGTATGGCTACACCTTC. Amino acids: CATSRDGYGYTF. The chain combines TRBV15 with TRBJ1-2; D unresolved. V shed 0 bases and J shed 5 bases, with 4 bases lying between them. Germline values: CDR1 LNHNV, CDR2 YYDKDF (reference sequence). The CDR3 runs to 12 residues.

This clonotype has a count of ten or more. This chain connects TRBV6-1 to TRBJ2-5; 9 bases map to TRBD2. V lost 0 bases, J lost 2 bases, and 7 bases stayed unmatched. The CDR3 contains 17 residues. Germline CDR1 and CDR2: MNHNS and SASEGT. CDR3 nucleotide sequence: TGTGCCAGCAGTGAAGCGCACAGCGGGGGGAATCAAGAGACCCAGTACTTC. Translation: CASSEAHSGGNQETQYF.

This clonotype was seen ten or more times. J is TRBJ2-5 and V is TRBV20-1, with TRBD1 identical over 10 bases. J was trimmed by 5 bases and V by 2 bases; bases with no gene match: 11. Germline CDR1 and CDR2: DFQATT and SNEGSKA (reference sequence). The CDR3 has 16 residues. The CDR3 sequence is CSARPGTGAQWETQYF. The CDR3 DNA sequence: TGCAGTGCTAGACCCGGGACAGGGGCCCAGTGGGAGACCCAGTACTTC.

At least ten counts were recorded for this clonotype. The chain carries TRBV6-5 and TRBJ2-4; tentatively, D is TRBD1 (5 bases). The CDR3 spans 14 residues. V lost 6 bases and J lost 7, with 16 bases in between. From germline, CDR1 is MNHEY and CDR2 SVGAGI. The CDR3 sequence is CASRMRDSSNIQYF. As DNA, the CDR3 is TGTGCCAGCAGGATGAGAGACAGCAGCAACATTCAGTACTTC.

This clonotype was seen ten or more times. This rearrangement joins TRBV9 to TRBJ1-1; D not certain. Trimming took off 3 bases at V and 3 bases at J, with 9 bases between the two ends. In germline, CDR1 is SGDLS, CDR2 YYNGEE. The CDR3 has 13 residues. The CDR3 sequence: CASSAALDTEAFF. The CDR3 DNA is TGTGCCAGCAGCGCCGCCCTCGACACTGAAGCTTTCTTT.

This clonotype was detected only a few times. The rearrangement links TRBV18 to TRBJ2-5; D unclear. Germline V CDR1 and CDR2: KGHSH, LQKENI. Between the trimmed V and J ends, which lost 3 bases and 4 bases, there was a span of 12 bases. The CDR3 is 14 residues long. The CDR3 loop is CASSPGPWGETQYF. The DNA of the CDR3 is TGTGCCAGCTCACCGGGTCCATGGGGAGAGACCCAGTACTTC.

The J gene is TRBJ1-5, the V gene TRBV18, with 10 bases that match TRBD1. V lost 2 bases to trimming and J lost 0 bases; unmatched junction nucleotides: 7. Germline values: CDR1 KGHSH, CDR2 LQKENI. The CDR3 loop spans 18 amino acids. The CDR3: CASSPSWTGGFSNQPQHF. The DNA for the CDR3 is TGTGCCAGCTCACCATCCTGGACAGGGGGTTTTAGCAATCAGCCCCAGCATTTT.

Many counts were recorded for this clonotype. The chain uses TRBV28 and TRBJ1-6; 9 bases map to TRBD1. Trimming took 6 bases from V and 9 from J; bases not matched to a gene: 15. Looked up from germline, CDR1 is MDHEN and CDR2 is SYDVKM. This CDR3 is 17 amino acids long. CDR3 in amino acids: CASRAGTGNWLVSPLHF. CDR3 bases: TGTGCCAGCAGGGCCGGGACAGGGAATTGGCTTGTTTCACCCCTCCACTTT.